These T cell receptor beta chains were read from a single sample in a study of blood T cell repertoires in COVID-19. The data were produced by immunoSEQ multiplex PCR, yet TCRdb's version contains in-frame clones alone and is incomplete. Of under 250,000 clones in the sample, roughly 81% were seen once. Input material: peripheral blood. The receptors here all came from a man in his fifties with acute or convalescent COVID-19. Each CDR3 is given with its conserved first and last residue. Each record gives: J gene, clone size, D gene, V gene, CDR3 protein, CDR3 DNA. D genes are given only for firm matches. Clone size appears in some rows only: once, few, many, or a class for an expanded clone.

>TRBJ2-1|-|-|TRBV27
CASSFNPAGEDQFF
TGTGCCAGCAGTTTTAACCCCGCCGGAGAGGATCAGTTCTTC
>TRBJ2-3|-|TRBD2|TRBV5-1
CASSLGGTSGGGDTQYF
TGCGCCAGCAGCTTGGGGGGGACTAGCGGAGGAGGGGATACGCAGTATTTT
>TRBJ2-7|-|-|TRBV25-1
CASSQKGFGGAGQYF
TGTGCCAGCAGTCAAAAGGGGTTTGGGGGGGCAGGGCAGTACTTC
>TRBJ1-3|-|TRBD1|TRBV30
CAWSRDRVAPSGNTIYF
TGTGCCTGGAGTAGGGACAGGGTGGCCCCCTCTGGAAACACCATATATTTT
>TRBJ1-2|-|-|TRBV5-1
CASSLDNNYGYTF
TGCGCCAGCAGCTTGGACAATAACTATGGCTACACCTTC
>TRBJ1-2|-|TRBD1|TRBV11-2
CASKLGQALGGYTF
TGTGCCAGCAAACTTGGACAGGCCTTGGGAGGCTACACCTTC
>TRBJ2-7|-|-|TRBV14
CASSQDPGFGEQYF
TGTGCCAGCAGCCAAGATCCGGGTTTTGGAGAGCAGTACTTC
>TRBJ1-2|-|-|TRBV18
CASSPRTDDGYTF
TGTGCCAGCTCACCAAGGACAGATGATGGCTACACCTTC
>TRBJ2-7|-|TRBD1|TRBV19
CASSSGGGEQYF
TGTGCCAGTAGTTCAGGGGGCGGCGAGCAGTACTTC
>TRBJ2-7|-|-|TRBV18
CASSPSRQADEQYF
TGTGCCAGCTCCCCTAGCAGGCAGGCTGACGAGCAGTACTTC
>TRBJ2-7|once|-|TRBV21-1
CATQTASYEQYF
TGTGCCACCCAAACAGCCTCCTACGAGCAGTACTTC
>TRBJ1-2|-|TRBD1|TRBV29-1
CSSLRGRDGYTF
TGCAGCTCCCTCAGGGGGCGGGATGGCTACACCTTC
>TRBJ2-7|-|TRBD1|TRBV4-2
CASSQDGGQGDEQYF
TGTGCCAGCAGCCAAGACGGGGGACAGGGCGACGAGCAGTACTTC
>TRBJ1-1|-|-|TRBV5-1
CASSEGQFAPEAFF
TGCGCCAGCAGCGAGGGACAATTTGCTCCTGAAGCTTTCTTT
>TRBJ2-1|-|TRBD1|TRBV7-9
CASSRLQTGWAYNEQFF
TGTGCCAGCAGCCGACTACAGACAGGGTGGGCCTACAATGAGCAGTTCTTC
>TRBJ1-2|-|-|TRBV5-1
CASSLWGSQINYGYTF
TGCGCCAGCAGCTTGTGGGGCAGCCAGATTAACTATGGCTACACCTTC
>TRBJ1-5|-|-|TRBV28
CVSSYSWGRLHNQPQHF
TGTGTCAGCAGTTACAGTTGGGGCCGCCTGCACAATCAGCCCCAGCATTTT
>TRBJ1-4|-|-|TRBV6-6
CASTIGNAYLFF
TGTGCCAGCACGATCGGGAACGCCTACCTGTTTTTT
>TRBJ2-2|-|TRBD1|TRBV5-1
CASTKTGDTGELFF
TGCGCCAGCACGAAGACAGGGGACACCGGGGAGCTGTTTTTT
>TRBJ2-2|-|-|TRBV5-1
CASSKDRTLANTGELFF
TGCGCCAGCAGCAAAGACAGGACGCTCGCGAACACCGGGGAGCTGTTTTTT
>TRBJ2-5|few|TRBD2|TRBV27
CASSPRLRGSGRVETQYF
TGTGCCAGCAGCCCGCGCCTTAGGGGTAGCGGGAGAGTTGAGACCCAGTACTTC
>TRBJ2-3|-|-|TRBV5-1
CASSLAIRLEGDTQYF
TGCGCCAGCAGCTTGGCCATAAGACTCGAAGGAGATACGCAGTATTTT
>TRBJ1-1|-|-|TRBV5-1
CASSLVHGGNTEAFF
TGCGCCAGCAGCTTGGTCCATGGAGGGAACACTGAAGCTTTCTTT
>TRBJ2-5|many|TRBD2|TRBV11-2
CASSLWTGGGETQYF
TGTGCCAGCAGCTTATGGACGGGGGGAGGGGAGACCCAGTACTTC
>TRBJ2-1|-|TRBD2|TRBV9
CASSFNPGLAGNEQFF
TGTGCCAGCAGCTTCAATCCGGGACTAGCGGGCAATGAGCAGTTCTTC
>TRBJ2-7|-|TRBD2|TRBV5-1
CASSLVISGGAYEQYF
TGCGCCAGCAGCTTGGTTATCTCCGGGGGGGCCTACGAGCAGTACTTC
>TRBJ1-1|-|-|TRBV7-3
CASSPGLVSDTEAFF
TGTGCCAGCAGCCCAGGGCTAGTTTCGGACACTGAAGCTTTCTTT
>TRBJ1-2|-|-|TRBV19
CASNKGQGNYGYTF
TGTGCCAGCAACAAGGGGCAGGGGAACTATGGCTACACCTTC
>TRBJ2-7|-|-|TRBV6-5
CASSYQSGTSYEQYF
TGTGCCAGCAGTTACCAATCCGGGACAAGCTACGAGCAGTACTTC
>TRBJ2-4|-|-|TRBV4-1
CASSQKWTEAAKNIQYF
TGCGCCAGCAGCCAAAAGTGGACAGAAGCAGCCAAAAACATTCAGTACTTC
>TRBJ1-5|-|-|TRBV10-3
CAISVGAVPSNQPQHF
TGTGCCATCAGTGTGGGGGCGGTACCCAGCAATCAGCCCCAGCATTTT